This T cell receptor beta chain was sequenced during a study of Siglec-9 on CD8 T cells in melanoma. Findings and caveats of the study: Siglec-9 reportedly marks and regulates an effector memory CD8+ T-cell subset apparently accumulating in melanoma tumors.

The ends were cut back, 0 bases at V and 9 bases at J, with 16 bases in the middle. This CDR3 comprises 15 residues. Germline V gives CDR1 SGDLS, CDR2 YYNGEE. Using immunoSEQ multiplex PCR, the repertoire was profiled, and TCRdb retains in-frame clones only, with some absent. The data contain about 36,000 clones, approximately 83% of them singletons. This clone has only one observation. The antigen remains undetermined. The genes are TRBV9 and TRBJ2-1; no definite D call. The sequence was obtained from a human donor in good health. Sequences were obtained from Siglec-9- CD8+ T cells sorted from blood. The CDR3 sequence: CASSVARTPDGEQFF. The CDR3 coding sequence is TGTGCCAGCAGCGTAGCGAGGACGCCGGACGGTGAGCAGTTCTTC. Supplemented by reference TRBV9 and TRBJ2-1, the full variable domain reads DSGVTQTPKHLITATGQRVTLRCSPRSGDLSVYWYQQSLDQGLQFLIQYYNGEERAKGNILERFSAQQFPDLHSELNLSSLELGDSALYFCASSVARTPDGEQFFGPGTRLTVL.